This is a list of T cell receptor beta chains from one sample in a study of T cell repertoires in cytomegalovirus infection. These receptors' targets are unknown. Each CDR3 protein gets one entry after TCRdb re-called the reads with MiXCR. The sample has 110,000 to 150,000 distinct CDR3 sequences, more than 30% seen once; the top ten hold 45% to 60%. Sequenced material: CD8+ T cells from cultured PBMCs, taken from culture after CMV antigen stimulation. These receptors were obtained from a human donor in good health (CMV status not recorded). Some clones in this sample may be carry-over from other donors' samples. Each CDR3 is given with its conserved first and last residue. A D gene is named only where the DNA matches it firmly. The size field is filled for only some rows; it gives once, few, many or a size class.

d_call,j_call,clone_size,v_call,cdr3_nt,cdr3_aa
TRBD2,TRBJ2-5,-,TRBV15,TGTGCCACCAGCAGAGATCGAAACGGGGGGTCTCAAGAGACCCAGTACTTC,CATSRDRNGGSQETQYF
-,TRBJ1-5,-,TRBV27,TGTGCCAGCAGTCCATTCTATAGCAATCAGCCCCAGCATTTT,CASSPFYSNQPQHF
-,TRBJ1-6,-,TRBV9,TGTGCCAGCAGCGCGGGGGAATCCAGCTCCTATAATTCACCCCTCCACTTT,CASSAGESSSYNSPLHF
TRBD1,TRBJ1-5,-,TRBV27,TGTGCCAGCAGTTTTGGTGGGACAGGGGGCAATCAGCCCCAGCATTTT,CASSFGGTGGNQPQHF
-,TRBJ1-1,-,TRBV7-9,TGTGCCAGCAGCTTGGTTATGGGGTTTGACACTGAAGCTTTCTTT,CASSLVMGFDTEAFF
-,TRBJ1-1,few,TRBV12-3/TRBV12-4,TGTGCCAGCAGTTCGGGGTGGTGGACTGAAGCTTTCTTT,CASSSGWWTEAFF
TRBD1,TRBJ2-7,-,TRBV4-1,TGCGCCAGCAGCCAAGACCGACAGGGACCCTACGAGCAGTACTTC,CASSQDRQGPYEQYF
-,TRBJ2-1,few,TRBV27,TGTGCCAGCAGTTTATCATCGGGGGCCCATCACAATGAGCAGTTCTTC,CASSLSSGAHHNEQFF
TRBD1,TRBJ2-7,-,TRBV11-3,TGTGCCAGCAGCCCCGGGACAGGGACGGTCGAGCAGTACTTC,CASSPGTGTVEQYF
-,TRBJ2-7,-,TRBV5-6,TGTGCCAGCAGCTCGGAAGGGTATAGCGAGCAGTACTTC,CASSSEGYSEQYF
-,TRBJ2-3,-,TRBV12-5,TGTGCTAGTGGCCCCGGTTTTCTGACAGATACGCAGTATTTT,CASGPGFLTDTQYF